The 29 T cell receptor beta chains listed next were all sequenced from one sample in a study of identifying expanded T cells in peripheral blood. Profiling relied on immunoSEQ multiplex PCR, and the TCRdb table lists in-frame clones only, not all of them. Among nearly 60,000 clones listed, around nine tenths were seen once. Sequenced input: blood. These receptors were taken from a person aged 18 to 75 in good health.

The gene calls are TRBV4-2 and TRBJ2-3, with unresolved D. Germline lookup yields CDR1 LGHNA and CDR2 YNFKEQ. V shed 3 bases and J shed 2 bases, with 9 bases lying between them. There are 14 residues in the CDR3. The CDR3 region is CASSHRDSTDTQYF. The CDR3 region has the DNA TGTGCCAGCAGCCATAGAGACTCCACAGATACGCAGTATTTT.

The J gene is TRBJ2-1, the V gene TRBV5-4; a possible D gene is TRBD2 (5 bases). The CDR3 spans 14 residues. V lost 2 bases, J lost 5 bases, and 11 bases lay in between. Germline V gene data show CDR1 as SGHNT and CDR2 as YYREEE (reference sequence). The CDR3, as DNA: TGTGCCAGCAGCTTAGGAGGCCTTAACAATGAGCAGTTCTTC. Its translation: CASSLGGLNNEQFF.

The rearrangement joins TRBV5-1 to TRBJ2-1, with D unclear. Germline CDR1 reads SGHRS; CDR2 reads YFSETQ. The V end was cut by 0 bases, the J end by 8 bases, with 9 bases between. This CDR3 comprises 13 residues. This chain's CDR3 is CASSLEVGYEQFF. As DNA, the CDR3 is TGCGCCAGCAGCTTGGAGGTGGGTTATGAGCAGTTCTTC.

The chain's CDR3 is CASSLNPAGQETQYF. The DNA for the CDR3 is TGTGCCAGCAGCTTAAACCCAGCGGGCCAAGAGACCCAGTACTTC. V is TRBV7-2 and J is TRBJ2-5; possibly TRBD2 for D (6 bases). Germline V gives CDR1 SGHTA, CDR2 FQGNSA. CDR3 length: 15 residues. Trimming stripped 2 bases from V and 1 base from J, with 11 bases between. The full variable domain, its missing parts supplied by reference TRBV7-2 and TRBJ2-5, is GAGVSQSPSNKVTEKGKDVELRCDPISGHTALYWYRQSLGQGLEFLIYFQGNSAPDKSGLPSDRFSAERTGGSVSTLTIQRTQQEDSAVYLCASSLNPAGQETQYFGPGTRLLVL.

The rearrangement links TRBV5-6 to TRBJ2-3; no firm D call. This CDR3 comprises 13 residues. V lost 5 bases and J 2 bases, leaving 9 bases between the germline ends. Germline loops: CDR1 SGHDT, CDR2 YYEEEE. In DNA, the CDR3 is TGTGCCAGCAGTTTTGGGCTCACAGATACGCAGTATTTT. Translating gives CASSFGLTDTQYF.

This sequence joins TRBV9 and TRBJ2-1; possible D gene TRBD2, 7 bases. CDR3 length equals 15 residues. Germline V CDR1 and CDR2: SGDLS, YYNGEE. Trimming pared 0 bases from V and 7 bases from J, leaving 14 bases between. CDR3 loop: CASSVAGGFNNEQFF. CDR3 coding DNA: TGTGCCAGCAGCGTAGCGGGGGGCTTTAATAATGAGCAGTTCTTC. The entire variable domain, with the rest obtained from reference TRBV9 and TRBJ2-1, is as follows: DSGVTQTPKHLITATGQRVTLRCSPRSGDLSVYWYQQSLDQGLQFLIQYYNGEERAKGNILERFSAQQFPDLHSELNLSSLELGDSALYFCASSVAGGFNNEQFFGPGTRLTVL.

CDR3 sequence (DNA): TGTGCCAGCAGCTTCTCGGCGGGAGGGCCCTACGAGCAGTACTTC. The encoded protein is CASSFSAGGPYEQYF. The chain carries TRBV7-2 and TRBJ2-5; TRBD2 matches 9 bases. The closer fit of TRBJ2-7 to the DNA end suggests the J call may be wrong. The CDR3 length is 15 residues. The germline gives CDR1 SGHTA, CDR2 FQGNSA.

The V call is TRBV2, the J call TRBJ2-7; D is ambiguous. CDR1 is SNHLY and CDR2 is FYNNEI in the germline V gene. This CDR3 region has 12 residues. Trimming took off 4 bases at V and 2 bases at J, with 6 bases between the two ends. DNA for the CDR3: TGTGCCAGCAGTGCGACGCCCTACGAGCAGTACTTC. It codes for CASSATPYEQYF.

The chain links TRBV11-1 to TRBJ2-7; D tentatively fits TRBD1 or TRBD2 (7 bases each). Per the germline V gene, CDR1 is SGHAT and CDR2 is FQDESV (reference sequence). Trimming took 5 bases from V and 2 from J, leaving 13 bases between them. This CDR3 spans 14 amino acids. CDR3 amino acids: CASSIRGGAYEQYF. The DNA for the CDR3 is TGTGCCAGCAGCATCAGGGGGGGTGCCTACGAGCAGTACTTC.

V gene TRBV25-1 combines with J gene TRBJ2-3; TRBD2 aligns across 10 bases. Germline values: CDR1 MGHDK, CDR2 SYGVNS. The CDR3 sequence is 14 residues long. V was clipped by 5 bases and J by 6 bases; unmatched bases: 5. The CDR3 DNA is TGTGCCAGCAGTCTAAGCGGGGGGGGCGATACGCAGTATTTT. The encoded protein is CASSLSGGGDTQYF.

The gene calls are TRBV4-2 and TRBJ2-5, with 10 bases aligning to TRBD2. V shed 1 base and J 4 bases; nucleotides not matched to a gene: 12. In germline, CDR1 is LGHNA, CDR2 YNFKEQ. The CDR3 is 18 residues long. The CDR3, as DNA: TGTGCCAGCAGCCAAGTGCCGCTAGCGGGAGCGATAGGAGAGACCCAGTACTTC. Its protein is CASSQVPLAGAIGETQYF.

The chain links TRBV5-1 to TRBJ2-2, with D possibly being TRBD1 (5 bases). With 6 bases removed from V and 5 bases from J, the gap between germline ends came to 11 bases. There are 13 residues in the CDR3. Germline CDR1 reads SGHRS; CDR2 reads YFSETQ. DNA of the CDR3: TGCGCCAGCAACCCAGGGAAGACCGGGGAGCTGTTTTTT. This gives the protein CASNPGKTGELFF.

This chain uses TRBV7-2 with TRBJ2-3, with 15 bases matching TRBD2. This CDR3 is 17 amino acids long. The J segment lost 0 bases and the V segment lost 4 bases, leaving 2 bases of the junction unmatched. Per germline, CDR1 SGHTA and CDR2 FQGNSA. CDR3 amino acids: CASSSGLAGGSTDTQYF. The CDR3 DNA reads TGTGCCAGCAGCTCCGGACTAGCGGGAGGGAGCACAGATACGCAGTATTTT.

This rearrangement joins TRBV14 to TRBJ1-2; no reliable D call. The germline CDR1 and CDR2 sequences are SGHDN and FVKESK. This CDR3 spans 13 amino acids. The V end was cut by 4 bases, the J end by 3 bases, with 9 bases between. CDR3 loop: CASSPVRDYGYTF. DNA for the CDR3: TGTGCCAGCAGCCCCGTCCGGGACTATGGCTACACCTTC.

V usage is TRBV30 and J usage is TRBJ2-7; 7 positions agree with TRBD2. CDR1 and CDR2 (germline): GTSNPN, SVGIG (reference sequence). This CDR3 comprises 13 residues. Trimming cost V 4 bases and J 6 bases; bases outside gene matches: 9. The CDR3 DNA is TGTGCCTGGAAGCACCTAGCGGTAGGCGAGCAGTACTTC. This translates into CAWKHLAVGEQYF. The complete variable domain, with remaining parts taken from reference TRBV30 and TRBJ2-7, reads SQTIHQWPATLVQPVGSPLSLECTVEGTSNPNLYWYRQAAGRGLQLLFYSVGIGQISSEVPQNLSASRPQDRQFILSSKKLLLSDSGFYLCAWKHLAVGEQYFGPGTRLTVT.

This CDR3 reads CASSLDRPYGYTF. Written as DNA, the CDR3 is TGTGCCAGCAGCCTTGACAGACCCTATGGCTACACCTTC. V usage is TRBV11-2 and J usage is TRBJ1-2; perhaps TRBD1 as D (5 bases). The CDR3 consists of 13 residues. Germline CDR1 reads SGHAT; CDR2 reads FQNNGV. Trimming stripped 5 bases from V and 4 bases from J, with 11 bases between.

This rearrangement joins TRBV18 to TRBJ2-7; a weak D match, TRBD2 (5 bases). The CDR3 totals 16 residues. Trimming left V 0 bases short and J 0 bases short, with 12 bases between. CDR1 and CDR2 from the germline V gene are KGHSH and LQKENI. This CDR3 is CASSPPPSGYSYEQYF. The CDR3 nucleotides read TGTGCCAGCTCACCACCCCCGTCGGGATACTCCTACGAGCAGTACTTC.

This clone was seen once. This rearrangement joins TRBV28 to TRBJ2-7; D may match TRBD1 or TRBD2 (7 bases each). The CDR3 sequence is 12 residues long. Per the germline V gene, CDR1 is MDHEN and CDR2 is SYDVKM. V dropped 5 bases and J dropped 6 bases, with 11 bases sitting between them. CDR3 residues: CASSPGGGEQYF. The CDR3 bases are TGTGCCAGCAGTCCAGGGGGGGGCGAGCAGTACTTC.

The genes are TRBV11-2 and TRBJ2-4; maybe TRBD1 (5 bases). This CDR3 has 16 amino acids. Germline loops: CDR1 SGHAT, CDR2 FQNNGV. V lost 5 bases to trimming and J lost 0 bases, with 14 bases between them. CDR3 region: CASSPGHQLAKNIQYF. CDR3 in DNA: TGTGCCAGCAGCCCCGGACATCAACTAGCCAAAAACATTCAGTACTTC.

A remark on this clone: The same CDR3 can be traced to other DNA sequences in this sample. This chain connects TRBV7-2 to TRBJ1-5; D is unclear. The V end was cut by 3 bases, the J end by 0 bases, with 0 bases between. The CDR3 has 12 amino acids. The germline CDR1 and CDR2 sequences are SGHTA and FQGNSA. CDR3 amino acids: CASSFSNQPQHF. The DNA for the CDR3 is TGTGCCAGCAGCTTTAGCAATCAGCCCCAGCATTTT.

The V gene is TRBV6-5, the J gene TRBJ1-5; D may be TRBD1 (6 bases). The ends were cut back, 4 bases at V and 5 bases at J, with 15 bases in the middle. Germline loops: CDR1 MNHEY, CDR2 SVGAGI. This CDR3 has 15 residues. This CDR3 is CASSSMGGPDQPQHF. CDR3 DNA: TGTGCCAGCAGTTCCATGGGGGGGCCGGATCAGCCCCAGCATTTT.

This sequence joins TRBV11-3 and TRBJ2-2; possible D gene TRBD1, 6 bases. CDR1 and CDR2 (germline): SGHNT, YENEEA. This CDR3 region has 14 residues. V was pared by 6 bases and J by 2 bases, with 10 bases between. CDR3 sequence (DNA): TGTGCCAGCAGAAAAGGGGGTAACACCGGGGAGCTGTTTTTT. Its protein is CASRKGGNTGELFF.

The V gene is TRBV11-2, the J gene TRBJ2-7; 7 bases agree with TRBD1. V was pared by 4 bases and J by 5 bases, with 5 bases of the junction left unmatched. The length of the CDR3 is 13 residues. Germline V gene lookup returns CDR1 SGHAT and CDR2 FQNNGV. CDR3 amino acids: CASSYDRDDEQYF. CDR3 bases: TGTGCCAGCAGCTATGACAGGGATGACGAGCAGTACTTC.

J is TRBJ2-1 and V is TRBV2, with 8 bases lining up with TRBD1. Germline values: CDR1 SNHLY, CDR2 FYNNEI. V was clipped by 6 bases and J by 2 bases; unmatched bases: 6. The CDR3 loop spans 15 amino acids. CDR3 nucleotide sequence: TGTGCCAGCAGCGACCGGGACAGGACCTACAATGAGCAGTTCTTC. This gives the protein CASSDRDRTYNEQFF.

The J gene is TRBJ2-5, the V gene TRBV5-1; 7 bases map to TRBD2. The V and J ends lost 0 bases and 2 bases, in that order; junction bases with no gene match: 4. CDR1 SGHRS and CDR2 YFSETQ come from the germline V gene. CDR3 length: 15 amino acids. This CDR3 is CASSLVGGGQETQYF. In DNA form, the CDR3 reads TGCGCCAGCAGCTTGGTGGGCGGGGGTCAAGAGACCCAGTACTTC.

This clone was picked up a small number of times. The chain combines TRBV9 with TRBJ1-6; D not certain. CDR3 length: 13 residues. The ends were cut back, 0 bases at V and 9 bases at J, with 7 bases in the middle. Looked up from germline, CDR1 is SGDLS and CDR2 is YYNGEE. CDR3 nucleotide sequence: TGTGCCAGCAGCGTAGACTGGCGTTCACCCCTCCACTTT. This translates into CASSVDWRSPLHF. The variable domain in full, completed from reference TRBV9 and TRBJ1-6, reads DSGVTQTPKHLITATGQRVTLRCSPRSGDLSVYWYQQSLDQGLQFLIQYYNGEERAKGNILERFSAQQFPDLHSELNLSSLELGDSALYFCASSVDWRSPLHFGNGTRLTVT.

CDR3 region: CSVAGTGTRSSYNEQFF. The CDR3 DNA follows: TGCAGCGTCGCCGGGACAGGGACTCGGAGCTCCTACAATGAGCAGTTCTTC. This rearrangement joins TRBV29-1 to TRBJ2-1; 9 bases line up with TRBD1. CDR3 size: 17 residues. Germline CDR1 SQVTM, CDR2 ANQGSEA. J gave up 0 bases and V 6 bases, and 12 bases lay outside the gene matches.

V gene TRBV21-1 combines with J gene TRBJ2-7; the tabulated D call, TRBD2, remains unverified against the DNA. TRBV21-1 is listed as a pseudogene. The CDR3 contains 18 residues. In DNA, the CDR3 is TGTGCCAGCAGCAGCCCCTTTTCTAGCGGGAGGGCCCGCGACGAGCAGTACTTC. Residues: CASSSPFSSGRARDEQYF.

The chain combines TRBV6-1 with TRBJ2-7, with TRBD1 matching over 7 bases. The CDR3 is made up of 12 amino acids. V gave up 5 bases and J gave up 3 bases; unmatched junction bases: 1. Per the germline V gene, CDR1 is MNHNS and CDR2 is SASEGT. CDR3 residues: CASSRQGYEQYF. The CDR3 DNA is TGTGCCAGCAGTAGACAGGGCTACGAGCAGTACTTC.